This T cell receptor (beta chain) was recorded in a study of long-term antiretroviral therapy in people with HIV. Sequencing relied on immunoSEQ assay v3.0, run at survey level. Data came from immunoSEQ multiplex PCR; TCRdb stores just in-frame clones and leaves some out. The data contain around 20,000 clones, around 75% of them singletons. Looked up from germline, CDR1 is SGDLS and CDR2 is YYNGEE. This CDR3 region has 14 residues. V gave up 4 bases and J gave up 0 bases, with 11 bases separating them. V usage is TRBV9 and J usage is TRBJ2-7, with D possibly called TRBD1 or TRBD2 (5 bases each). This receptor was obtained from a man in his late teens or twenties with HIV. The starting material was unsorted PBMCs, obtained 0.5 years before starting antiretroviral therapy. In DNA form, the CDR3 reads TGTGCCAGCAGCCTCGGGGACGGCTCCTACGAGCAGTACTTC. Its translation: CASSLGDGSYEQYF.